This entry lists 7 T cell receptor beta chains sequenced from one sample in a study of blood T cell repertoires in COVID-19. Clones were sequenced by immunoSEQ multiplex PCR, and TCRdb holds only the in-frame ones, with some missing. The sample yields 130,000 or so clones, about 79% seen once. The sample was peripheral blood. These receptors were obtained from a woman between 65 and 79 years old with acute or convalescent COVID-19.

The J gene is TRBJ1-3, the V gene TRBV29-1, with D perhaps matching TRBD1 (5 bases). Germline V gives CDR1 SQVTM, CDR2 ANQGSEA. Trimming cost V 1 base and J 1 base, with 5 bases left between them. This CDR3 has 13 residues. The CDR3 loop is CSVEGTSGNTIYF. CDR3 coding DNA: TGCAGCGTTGAAGGGACATCTGGAAACACCATATATTTT.

Regarding this clone: This same CDR3 is encoded by further DNA sequences in the sample. The CDR3 is CSATRGETQYF. CDR3 sequence (DNA): TGCAGTGCTACTCGAGGAGAGACCCAGTACTTC. The rearrangement uses TRBV20-1 and TRBJ2-5; no definite D call. The CDR3 extends over 11 amino acids. V lost 4 bases and J 4 bases, leaving 7 bases between the germline ends. Looked up from germline, CDR1 is DFQATT and CDR2 is SNEGSKA (reference sequence).

The genes are TRBV18 and TRBJ1-4; D not certain. The ends were cut back, 4 bases at V and 6 bases at J, with 9 bases in the middle. Germline CDR1 and CDR2: KGHSH and LQKENI. CDR3 length: 13 amino acids. The CDR3 bases are TGTGCCAGCTCACGGCAGACACATGAAAAACTGTTTTTT. This sequence encodes CASSRQTHEKLFF.

This sequence joins TRBV27 and TRBJ1-1; the D gene is possibly TRBD1 (5 bases). The CDR3 sequence is 14 residues long. With 4 bases removed from V and 5 bases from J, the gap between germline ends came to 14 bases. Germline V gene data show CDR1 as MNHEY and CDR2 as SMNVEV (reference sequence). The CDR3 reads CASSYEGRWTEAFF. DNA of the CDR3: TGTGCCAGCAGTTACGAGGGGAGGTGGACTGAAGCTTTCTTT.

V usage is TRBV10-2 and J usage is TRBJ2-5; TRBD2 agrees at 9 bases. This CDR3 region has 15 residues. Germline lookup yields CDR1 WSHSY and CDR2 SAAADI. The trim removed 3 bases at V and 1 base at J, leaving 3 bases unmatched. The CDR3 sequence is CASSDWRGGQETQYF. Written as DNA, the CDR3 is TGCGCCAGCAGTGACTGGCGGGGGGGCCAAGAGACCCAGTACTTC.

The chain has TRBV5-5 and TRBJ2-6; TRBD1 agrees at 11 bases. From germline, CDR1 is SGHKS and CDR2 YYEKEE (reference sequence). V trimming: 0 bases; J trimming: 2 bases; junction bases outside the gene matches: 1. This CDR3 contains 17 residues. CDR3 in DNA: TGTGCCAGCAGCTTGGAGGGACAGGGGGCTGGGGCCAACGTCCTGACTTTC. This translates into CASSLEGQGAGANVLTF. Drawing the rest from reference TRBV5-5 and TRBJ2-6, the complete variable domain is DAGVTQSPTHLIKTRGQQVTLRCSPISGHKSVSWYQQVLGQGPQFIFQYYEKEERGRGNFPDRFSARQFPNYSSELNVNALLLGDSALYLCASSLEGQGAGANVLTFGAGSRLTVL.

J is TRBJ1-2 and V is TRBV25-1; 7 nucleotides line up with TRBD1. The CDR3 spans 14 residues. The junction had 6 bases not matched to a gene; V was cut back by 6 bases and J by 2 bases. Looked up from germline, CDR1 is MGHDK and CDR2 is SYGVNS. The DNA for the CDR3 is TGTGCCAGCAGCAGGGGGTCAGGAAACTATGGCTACACCTTC. It is translated as CASSRGSGNYGYTF.